The rows below give T cell receptor beta chains drawn from one sample of a study of blood T cell repertoires in COVID-19. Sequencing used immunoSEQ multiplex PCR; TCRdb keeps in-frame clones, though not all of them. There are more than 85,000 clones in the sample; roughly 84% occur only once, and 5.5% to 8% lies in the top ten. The sequencing input was peripheral blood. These receptors all stem from a woman aged 45-59 years with acute or convalescent COVID-19. The CDR3 runs from the conserved cysteine through the conserved F or W. A D gene is named only where the DNA matches it firmly. Clone size is stated in some rows and not others, as once, few, many or a class when expanded.

d_call clone_size j_call v_call cdr3_nt cdr3_aa
- few TRBJ1-2 TRBV20-1 TGCAGTGCTAGTACGGGGTCGTCTGGCTACACCTTC CSASTGSSGYTF
- - TRBJ1-2 TRBV5-6 TGTGCCAGCAGCCCAAGAGAACTCGACAGCTTCTATGGCTACACCTTC CASSPRELDSFYGYTF
- once TRBJ1-2 TRBV19 TGTGCCAGTAGTTATCGGCAGGAGGATGGCTACACCTTC CASSYRQEDGYTF
TRBD1 once TRBJ1-5 TRBV5-1 TGCGCCAGCAGCGCGGGACAGGATCAGCCCCAGCATTTT CASSAGQDQPQHF
- - TRBJ2-1 TRBV5-1 TGCGCCAGCAGCCTACAGGGTCGGTTGCATGAGCAGTTCTTC CASSLQGRLHEQFF
- - TRBJ2-7 TRBV2 TGTGCCAGCAGTGAAGCCGAGACAGCCCTTCGTGTCTTC CASSEAETALRVF
- - TRBJ2-7 TRBV15 TGTGCCACCAGCGAGATGGGGGGACGAAACTACGAGCAGTACTTC CATSEMGGRNYEQYF
- few TRBJ1-1 TRBV18 TGTGCCAGCTCACCAGAGAAACAGGTGAACACTGAAGCTTTCTTT CASSPEKQVNTEAFF
TRBD1 - TRBJ2-7 TRBV11-2 TGTGCCAGCAGCACCCGGACAGGGGCATCCTACGAGCAGTACTTC CASSTRTGASYEQYF
TRBD1 few TRBJ2-3 TRBV12-5 TGTGCTAGTGGTCCAGACAGGGGGGGGAAAAATACGCAGTATTTT CASGPDRGGKNTQYF
- - TRBJ1-2 TRBV3-1/TRBV3-2 TGTGCCAGCAGCCGGACGGGAAGCTATGGCTACACCTTC CASSRTGSYGYTF
TRBD1 - TRBJ1-5 TRBV18 TGTGCCAGCTCATTGGACAGGGATCAGCCCCAGCATTTT CASSLDRDQPQHF
- - TRBJ1-2 TRBV6-5 TGTGCCAGCAGTTACGGGCGGGATTATGGCTACACCTTC CASSYGRDYGYTF
- - TRBJ1-2 TRBV18 TGTGCCAGCTCACCGAGCGCGGTATGGGGCTACACCTTC CASSPSAVWGYTF
TRBD1 - TRBJ1-1 TRBV4-2 TGTGCCAGCAGCCAATGGGTCTCAGGGGGCCGACAGAACACTGAAGCTTTCTTT CASSQWVSGGRQNTEAFF
TRBD1 - TRBJ1-5 TRBV27 TGTGCCAGCAGAACCCAAGGACAGGGGGTACAGCCCCAGCATTTT CASRTQGQGVQPQHF
TRBD2 - TRBJ2-1 TRBV30 TGTGCCTGGAGTCTCGGGACGGGGGGGGTCGATGAGCAGTTCTTC CAWSLGTGGVDEQFF
- few TRBJ1-1 TRBV3-1/TRBV3-2 TGTGCCAGCGGGGGGTTCATGAACACTGAAGCTTTCTTT CASGGFMNTEAFF
TRBD2 - TRBJ2-1 TRBV6-4 TGTGCCAGCAGATCGGGACTAGCGGGGGGGCGTGAGCAGTTCTTC CASRSGLAGGREQFF
- few TRBJ1-2 TRBV7-2 TGTGCCAGCAGGGATTTATACGGCCTGCTAGACAGGAACTATGGCTACACCTTC CASRDLYGLLDRNYGYTF
TRBD2 - TRBJ2-3 TRBV3-1/TRBV3-2 TGTGCCAGCAGCCAAGTAATAGCGGGTGCAGATACGCAGTATTTT CASSQVIAGADTQYF
- - TRBJ1-2 TRBV7-9 TGTGCCAGCAGCCCCTTCACAGCCTATGGCTACACCTTC CASSPFTAYGYTF
TRBD1 - TRBJ1-2 TRBV4-2 TGTGCCAGCAGCCGGGACAGGAACTATGGCTACACCTTC CASSRDRNYGYTF